These 22 T cell receptor beta chains were sequenced from one sample in a study of T cell clonality in common variable immunodeficiency. The method was immunoSEQ multiplex PCR; TCRdb's version includes in-frame clones alone and lacks a portion of them. The sample was found to contain approximately 52,000 clones, and every one recurs. The sample comprised peripheral blood mononuclear cells. Receptors were obtained from a person aged 18 to 69 in good health.

This clone was detected a few times. The CDR3 end is not reached by the read, which stops 3 residues before it; the germline J gene fills it in. The V and J genes are TRBV2 and TRBJ1-3; D is uncertain. V was shortened by 3 bases and J by 1 base, with 7 bases between the two germline ends. The CDR3 is 14 amino acids. CDR1 and CDR2 from the germline V gene are SNHLY and FYNNEI. The CDR3 DNA, read in part, is TGTGCCAGCAGTGAGTTCGGGTCTGGAAACACC. It codes for CASSEFGSGNT. The entire CDR3 protein reads CASSEFGSGNTIYF.

This clone was recorded many times. A read error may produce the germline difference seen at one junction end. The read ends 3 residues shy of where the CDR3 ends; the end is completed using the germline J gene. V is TRBV7-7 and J is TRBJ1-5; D is ambiguous. The CDR3 totals 15 residues. CDR1 is SSHAT and CDR2 is FNYEAQ in the germline V gene (reference sequence). The CDR3 sequence: CASSQTSGPFEPQHF. The part of the CDR3 DNA that was read is TGTGCTAGCAGCCAGACTAGCGGGCCCTTTGAGCCC.

Ten or more counts support this clone. The read comes to an end 3 residues before the CDR3 does, leaving the germline J gene to fill in the end. This chain links TRBV5-1 with TRBJ1-1; D possibly corresponds to TRBD1 (5 bases). Trimming left V 1 base short and J 1 base short, with 8 bases between. The length of the CDR3 is 14 residues. Germline V gives CDR1 SGHRS, CDR2 YFSETQ. CDR3 DNA, as far as it was read: TGCGCCAGCAGCTTGTTACAGGCGAACACTGAA. Translated, it gives CASSLLQANTE. The full CDR3 reads CASSLLQANTEAFF.

This clone was seen at least ten times. The CDR3 is CAISESSIGQGLPGELFF. The part of the CDR3 DNA that was read is TGTGCCATCAGTGAGTCGTCCATAGGACAGGGTCTGCCCGGGGAG. The rearrangement joins TRBV10-3 to TRBJ2-2; 8 bases match TRBD1. The missing CDR3 end, 3 residues past where the read stops, is filled in from the germline J gene. The CDR3 contains 18 residues. From germline, CDR1 is ENHRY and CDR2 SYGVKD. J was trimmed by 6 bases and V by 0 bases; bases with no gene match: 12.

This clone was found many times. Sequencing ends 3 residues short of the CDR3 end; the germline J gene provides the rest. This chain connects TRBV30 to TRBJ1-1; tentative D call: TRBD1 (5 bases). Germline CDR1 and CDR2: GTSNPN and SVGIG (reference sequence). V was shortened by 2 bases and J by 1 base, with 8 bases between the two germline ends. The CDR3 has 13 residues. The DNA read from the CDR3 is TGTGCCTGGAGTTATACAGGGAACACTGAA. Amino acid sequence: CAWSYTGNTE. In full, the CDR3 is CAWSYTGNTEAFF. Based on the CDR3 plus reference TRBV30 and TRBJ1-1, the full variable domain is SQTIHQWPATLVQPVGSPLSLECTVEGTSNPNLYWYRQAAGRGLQLLFYSVGIGQISSEVPQNLSASRPQDRQFILSSKKLLLSDSGFYLCAWSYTGNTEAFFGQGTRLTVV.

Ten or more counts support this clone. The read halts 3 residues ahead of the CDR3 end, with the missing end drawn from the germline J gene. Additional DNA sequences in this sample encode the identical CDR3. J is TRBJ2-7 and V is TRBV6-1, with D maybe TRBD2 (6 bases). Germline CDR1 and CDR2: MNHNS and SASEGT. V was shortened by 4 bases and J by 3 bases, with 16 bases between the two germline ends. This CDR3 region has 15 residues. CDR3 sequence: CASSVVVAVFYEQYF. The sequenced CDR3 bases are TGTGCCAGCAGTGTTGTTGTAGCGGTCTTCTACGAG.

This clone was recorded many times. The sequenced part of the CDR3 DNA is TGTGCCCTACGGACAGGGGGCGAGATCTATGGC. It specifies CALRTGGEIYG. The full CDR3 sequence reads CALRTGGEIYGYTF. V gene TRBV30 combines with J gene TRBJ1-2; TRBD1 matches 11 bases. The read is 3 residues too short to cover the CDR3 end, so that end is filled in from the germline J gene. The CDR3 has 14 residues. CDR1 is GTSNPN, CDR2 SVGIG, per germline (reference sequence). J lost 4 bases, V lost 8 bases, and 9 bases had no gene match.

This clone appeared many times. The read halts 3 residues ahead of the CDR3 end, with the missing end drawn from the germline J gene. V and J are TRBV2 and TRBJ1-1; D is undetermined. Between the trimmed V and J ends, which lost 10 bases and 2 bases, there was a span of 11 bases. This CDR3 comprises 12 residues. From germline, CDR1 is SNHLY and CDR2 FYNNEI. CDR3 region: CATTTANTEAFF. CDR3 DNA (partial): TGTGCCACCACCACTGCCAACACTGAA.

The table lists this clone with many counts. Coverage ceases 3 residues before the CDR3 finishes, and the germline J gene fills in the end. The J gene is TRBJ1-1, the V gene TRBV6-1, with D possibly being TRBD1 (5 bases). V was shortened by 4 bases and J by 3 bases, with 12 bases between the two germline ends. CDR3 length: 14 amino acids. Per germline, CDR1 MNHNS and CDR2 SASEGT. This chain's CDR3 is CASSALGPHTEAFF. The sequenced part of the CDR3 DNA is TGTGCCAGCAGTGCATTGGGGCCCCACACTGAA.

Details on this clone: The CDR3 end is not reached by the read, which stops 3 residues before it; the germline J gene fills it in. V gene TRBV11-3 combines with J gene TRBJ1-1; weak D call: TRBD1 (5 bases). The CDR3 runs 13 residues. The V gene's germline CDR1 is SGHNT and CDR2 YENEEA. The covered CDR3 bases are TGTGCCAGCAGCTTACGTGGACAAGCCGAA. The encoded protein is CASSLRGQAE. The CDR3 in full is CASSLRGQAEAFF.

This clone was found many times. The read is 3 residues too short to cover the CDR3 end, so that end is filled in from the germline J gene. The V call is TRBV19, the J call TRBJ1-2, with TRBD1 matching over 7 bases. The CDR3 totals 14 residues. V was pared by 6 bases and J by 5 bases, with 9 bases of the junction left unmatched. CDR1 LNHDA and CDR2 SQIVND come from the germline V gene (reference sequence). The CDR3 spells CASSRQQGSYGYTF. The covered CDR3 bases are TGTGCCAGTAGCCGACAACAGGGGTCGTATGGC.

This clone occurred many times. The read ends 3 residues shy of where the CDR3 ends; the end is completed using the germline J gene. The chain is built from TRBV6-1 and TRBJ2-3; D may be TRBD2 (6 bases). This CDR3 is 15 amino acids long. CDR1 MNHNS and CDR2 SASEGT come from the germline V gene. The CDR3 bases that were read are TGTGCCAGCAGTGAAGCGCTAGCGCATCAAGAGACG. Amino acids: CASSEALAHQET. The full CDR3 sequence reads CASSEALAHQETQYF.

This clone has a count of ten or more. The read terminates 3 residues before the CDR3 end, so the remaining end is supplied by the germline J gene. V usage is TRBV7-9 and J usage is TRBJ1-4, with 7 bases that match TRBD1. With V trimmed by 5 bases and J by 1 base, 4 bases remained unmatched. The CDR3 is 15 amino acids. Per the germline V gene, CDR1 is SEHNR and CDR2 is FQNEAQ (reference sequence). CDR3 DNA, as far as it was read: TGTGCCAGCAGCCTACGGACAGGAACTAATGAAAAA. It translates to CASSLRTGTNEK. The full CDR3 protein reads CASSLRTGTNEKLFF.

Ten or more counts support this clone. The read ends 3 residues before the CDR3 terminus; that terminus is restored from the germline J gene. The chain carries TRBV2 and TRBJ2-3; perhaps TRBD2 as D (6 bases). In germline, CDR1 is SNHLY, CDR2 FYNNEI. This CDR3 spans 14 amino acids. Trimming stripped 4 bases from V and 2 bases from J, with 10 bases between. Incomplete CDR3 DNA: TGTGCCAGCAGTGTGGGGGGATACACAGATACG. Its protein product is CASSVGGYTDT. The full CDR3 sequence reads CASSVGGYTDTQYF.

In this sample, this clone turned up many times. The read terminates 3 residues before the CDR3 end, so the remaining end is supplied by the germline J gene. This sequence joins TRBV6-2 or TRBV6-3 and TRBJ2-7; D remains unclear. Germline CDR1 reads MNHEY; CDR2 reads SVGEGT. V was cut by 6 bases and J by 0 bases, with 18 bases left in between. This CDR3 comprises 16 residues. The CDR3 loop is CASSPPSGFFSYEQYF. Partial CDR3 DNA: TGTGCCAGCAGCCCGCCGTCAGGCTTCTTCTCCTACGAG.

This clone appeared a few times. The sequence runs out 3 residues before the end of the CDR3; the remainder is reconstructed from the germline J gene. The chain uses TRBV19 and TRBJ1-5, with 9 bases lining up with TRBD1. The CDR3 has 19 residues. Germline CDR1 LNHDA, CDR2 SQIVND (reference sequence). V was pared by 4 bases and J by 1 base, with 14 bases of the junction left unmatched. This CDR3 reads CASSTAGTGWGGSNQPQHF. Incomplete CDR3 DNA: TGTGCCAGTAGTACCGCCGGGACAGGGTGGGGAGGGAGCAATCAGCCC.

This clone was counted ten times or more. Read sequence stops 3 residues before the CDR3 end, and the germline J gene provides the missing end. The rearrangement uses TRBV2 and TRBJ2-3; 10 positions match TRBD2. The CDR3 is 15 amino acids. The V segment lost 7 bases and the J segment 3 bases; nucleotides outside the gene matches: 7. Germline assignment: CDR1 SNHLY and CDR2 FYNNEI. The covered CDR3 bases are TGTGCCAGCAACCTACTAGCGGGAATGACAGATACG. It translates to CASNLLAGMTDT. The whole CDR3 sequence is CASNLLAGMTDTQYF.

This clone was observed many times. The read ends 3 residues early relative to the CDR3; the germline J gene fills the gap. The gene calls are TRBV5-1 and TRBJ2-5; no definite D call. The germline gives CDR1 SGHRS, CDR2 YFSETQ. The CDR3 runs 15 residues. V was clipped by 1 base and J by 2 bases, with 12 bases between them. The CDR3 loop is CASSLIEPGQETQYF. CDR3 bases read: TGCGCCAGCAGCTTGATCGAGCCAGGACAAGAGACC.

The sample holds many counts of this clone. An end of the junction differs from the germline gene, which may be a read error. The CDR3 extends 3 residues past the end of the read, so its final part is completed from the germline J gene. The chain links TRBV4-2 to TRBJ2-6; D is unclear. This CDR3 comprises 18 residues. Looked up from germline, CDR1 is LGHNA and CDR2 is YNFKEQ. The CDR3 region is CASSQDVGFGSGANVLTF. The sequenced CDR3 bases are TGCGCCAGCAGCCAAGATGTAGGGTTTGGCTCTGGGGCCAACGTC.

This clone was recorded at least ten times. The read terminates 3 residues ahead of where the CDR3 ends, so the germline J gene completes it. The chain couples TRBV5-1 to TRBJ2-7; TRBD2 aligns across 7 bases. V dropped 7 bases and J dropped 2; count of bases not matched to a gene: 6. Germline V gene lookup returns CDR1 SGHRS and CDR2 YFSETQ. The CDR3 contains 13 residues. The chain's CDR3 is CASGSSGTYEQYF. Partial CDR3 DNA: TGCGCCAGCGGCTCCAGCGGGACCTACGAG.

In this sample, this clone turned up many times. The read terminates 3 residues before the CDR3 end, so the remaining end is supplied by the germline J gene. The gene calls are TRBV5-1 and TRBJ2-1; 9 nucleotides align to TRBD2. Losses at the gene ends were 3 bases for V and 4 bases for J; bases not matched to a gene: 5. The germline V gene has CDR1 SGHRS and CDR2 YFSETQ. The CDR3 runs 15 residues. CDR3 sequence: CASSSTSGPYNEQFF. CDR3 DNA (partial): TGCGCCAGCAGCTCCACTAGCGGGCCTTACAATGAG.

This clone was counted only a few times. Read data end 3 residues before the CDR3 end; the end is taken from the germline J gene. This sequence joins TRBV20-1 and TRBJ2-7; 11 positions agree with TRBD2. Germline V gene data show CDR1 as DFQATT and CDR2 as SNEGSKA (reference sequence). V was pared by 5 bases and J by 4 bases, with 7 bases of the junction left unmatched. The CDR3 has 14 amino acids. The sequenced CDR3 bases are TGCAGTGCTCTTAGCGGGAGGGCCTTATACGAG. The encoded protein is CSALSGRALYE. The entire CDR3 reads CSALSGRALYEQYF.